This T cell receptor (beta chain) was captured by sequencing in a study of multiple sclerosis patients with progressive multifocal leukoencephalopathy. The CDR3 extends over 15 residues, inclusive of both ends. Germline assignment: CDR1 LGHNT and CDR2 FRNRAP. The repertoire was sequenced with immunoSEQ multiplex PCR; TCRdb's copy has only in-frame clones and lacks some. The sample yields 30,000 to 35,000 clones, about 88% seen once. Time point specified: time of PML onset. Between about 15 and 56 months of natalizumab therapy passed before PML developed in these natalizumab-treated patients. Study results and limitations: Most PML patients had lower entropy, suggesting less diverse TRB repertoires.

The sample holds one count of this clone. The antigen remains unidentified. The CDR3 does not end in the conserved phenylalanine or tryptophan, so this is likely a read error. The DNA is left out, because the CDR3 cannot be placed on it with certainty; the CDR3 is given as TCRdb lists it. The J gene is TRBJ1-5, the V gene TRBV12-5. This TCR derives from a human donor with progressive multifocal leukoencephalopathy. Specimen: PBMCs, collected from a patient treated with natalizumab. CDR3 sequence: CASGLLGQLFRGEGV.